This TCR beta chain was recovered during a study of T cells in Graves' hyperthyroidism and ophthalmopathy. Study-wide points: The blood repertoire included most of the expanded thyroid clonotypes above 0.001. By a 13 V-J model, ophthalmopathy was set apart from stable hyperthyroidism.

Amplification of TCR beta CDR3 regions was performed using RNA transcripts as template. The TCR CDR3 was amplified in a first-round RT-PCR using the HTBI primer set. MiXCR was run by TCRdb on the multiplex PCR reads, yielding one entry per CDR3 protein. Counted here are about 500,000 distinct CDR3 sequences, approximately 16% occurring once; the ten biggest clones make up 15% to 20%. The CDR3 extends over 16 amino acids. From germline, CDR1 is SEHNR and CDR2 FQNEAQ (reference sequence). Trimming shortened V by 5 bases and J by 4 bases, and 18 bases separated the two germline ends. Extraction of PBMCs used 8.5 to 10 ml of fresh peripheral blood. As concerns this clonotype: The antigen is not known.

The chain couples TRBV7-9 to TRBJ2-4, with a weak D call TRBD1 (6 bases). Material: blood. The clonotype was recovered from a young woman with Graves' hyperthyroidism. CDR3 sequence: CASSPPGFDRKNIQYF. In DNA, the CDR3 is TGTGCCAGCAGCCCCCCAGGCTTCGACAGGAAAAACATTCAGTACTTC.